A selection of T cell receptor beta chains follows, all from one sample in a study of shared clonotypes between healthy human individuals. Sequencing used immunoSEQ multiplex PCR; TCRdb keeps in-frame clones, though not all of them. Here the sample spans about 2.1 million clones, about 92% being singletons. Material for sequencing was naive CD8+ T cells from PBMCs. The receptors were sampled from a man between 18 and 35 years old in good health. Some clones in this sample may be carry-over from other donors' samples. Each CDR3 is given with its conserved first and last residue. D genes are given only for firm matches.

cdr3_aa,cdr3_nt,v_call,j_call,d_call
CASSFWQGYEQYF,TGTGCCAGCAGTTTTTGGCAGGGCTACGAGCAGTACTTC,TRBV27,TRBJ2-7,.
CASSAWDIPHNEQYF,TGTGCCAGCAGTGCGTGGGACATCCCCCACAACGAGCAGTACTTC,TRBV2,TRBJ2-7,.
CASTSGRGGIMNTEAFF,TGTGCCAGCACCTCAGGCAGGGGCGGTATTATGAACACTGAAGCTTTCTTT,TRBV28,TRBJ1-1,.
CASSVDGGNQPQHF,TGTGCCAGCAGCGTAGACGGGGGCAATCAGCCCCAGCATTTT,TRBV9,TRBJ1-5,.
CASSYMNTEAFF,TGTGCCAGCAGCTATATGAACACTGAAGCTTTCTTT,TRBV7-8,TRBJ1-1,.
CASSPGASGMSYNEQFF,TGTGCCAGCAGCCCAGGGGCTAGCGGAATGAGTTACAATGAGCAGTTCTTC,TRBV27,TRBJ2-1,.
CASSFGLAGAGGEQFF,TGTGCCAGCAGCTTCGGACTAGCGGGGGCCGGGGGCGAGCAGTTCTTC,TRBV6-4,TRBJ2-1,TRBD2
CSVGTSGRYEQYF,TGCAGCGTTGGGACTAGCGGGAGATACGAGCAGTACTTC,TRBV29-1,TRBJ2-7,TRBD2
CASSPDSYEQYF,TGTGCCAGCAGTCCTGACAGTTACGAGCAGTACTTC,TRBV5-4,TRBJ2-7,.
CASSLFGYTEAFF,TGTGCCAGCAGTTTATTTGGCTACACTGAAGCTTTCTTT,TRBV27,TRBJ1-1,.
CASSLDAGGRSYEQYF,TGTGCCAGCAGCTTAGACGCGGGAGGCCGATCCTACGAGCAGTACTTC,TRBV7-9,TRBJ2-7,TRBD2
CASSIGLAGGGNEQFF,TGTGCCAGCAGTATAGGGCTAGCGGGAGGTGGAAATGAGCAGTTCTTC,TRBV27,TRBJ2-1,TRBD2